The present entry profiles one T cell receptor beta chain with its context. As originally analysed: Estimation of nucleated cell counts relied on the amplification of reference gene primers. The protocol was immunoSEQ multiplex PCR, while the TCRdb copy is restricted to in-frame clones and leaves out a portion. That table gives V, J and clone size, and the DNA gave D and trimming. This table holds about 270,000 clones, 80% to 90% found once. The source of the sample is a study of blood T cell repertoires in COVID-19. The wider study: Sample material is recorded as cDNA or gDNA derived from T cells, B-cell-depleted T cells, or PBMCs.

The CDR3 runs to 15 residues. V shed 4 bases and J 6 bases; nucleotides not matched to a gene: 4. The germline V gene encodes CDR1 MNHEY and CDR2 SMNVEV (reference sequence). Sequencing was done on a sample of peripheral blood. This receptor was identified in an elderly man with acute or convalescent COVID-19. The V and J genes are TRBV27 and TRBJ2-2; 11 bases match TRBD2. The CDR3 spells CASSYLAGGPGELFF. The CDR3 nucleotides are TGTGCCAGCAGTTACCTAGCGGGAGGTCCCGGGGAGCTGTTTTTT.